This T cell receptor beta chain emerged from a study of sequential checkpoint blockade in melanoma. The treatment denotes: randomized to nivolumab then ipilimumab (arm A) or the reverse (arm B). Live CD3+CD8+ CD19− CD56− cells were sorted from PBMCs. The CDR3 sequence is 19 residues long. V lost 5 bases to trimming and J lost 0 bases; unmatched junction nucleotides: 9. Germline assignment: CDR1 SEHNR and CDR2 FQNEAQ (reference sequence). TCRdb's table, derived via immunoSEQ multiplex PCR, lists solely in-frame clones and lacks some. The data contain about 1,400 clones, roughly 65% of them singletons. The source was CD8+ T cells sorted from blood (inferred from file names), collected from a patient given nivolumab and ipilimumab in sequence. The clonotype originates from a human patient with melanoma. Some clones in this sample may be carry-over from other donors' samples. The chain recombines TRBV7-9 with TRBJ2-1; 14 nucleotides line up with TRBD2. CDR3 residues: CASSKRLAGGQSSYNEQFF. The CDR3 nucleotides are TGTGCCAGCAGCAAAAGACTAGCGGGGGGGCAAAGCTCCTACAATGAGCAGTTCTTC.